This TCR beta chain was captured by sequencing in a study of T cell responses to AZD1222 COVID-19 vaccine. Pooled in the analysis were second doses at about 4 or about 12 weeks. This CDR3 contains 12 residues. Germline CDR1 MDHEN, CDR2 SYDVKM. With 5 bases removed from V and 5 bases from J, the gap between germline ends came to 9 bases. Repertoires were generated with immunoSEQ multiplex PCR, while TCRdb's copy carries only in-frame clones and drops some. The sample holds about 81,000 clones, more than 85% seen once. The V gene is TRBV28, the J gene TRBJ1-2; D is possibly TRBD1 (5 bases). The input for sequencing was peripheral blood, taken 28 days after the second AZD1222 dose. The receptor's source is an adult who received the AZD1222 COVID-19 vaccine. The CDR3 sequence is CASSPGPYGYTF. The CDR3, as DNA: TGTGCCAGCAGTCCGGGACCGTATGGCTACACCTTC.